The next 8 T cell receptor beta chains were all read from a single sample in a study of control samples from healthy donors and cancer patients. The method was immunoSEQ multiplex PCR; TCRdb's version includes in-frame clones alone and lacks a portion of them. The table has 150,000 to 200,000 clones, 91% seen once. The sequenced sample consisted of blood. These receptors were obtained from a woman in her twenties or thirties in good health.

The rearrangement uses TRBV11-3 and TRBJ2-2, with 7 bases aligning to TRBD1. CDR3 length equals 14 residues. V shed 5 bases, J shed 7 bases, and the junction held 7 bases outside the gene matches. Germline assignment: CDR1 SGHNT and CDR2 YENEEA. The CDR3 bases are TGTGCCAGCAGCCCCGACAGGGAGAGCGGGGAGCTGTTTTTT. Translating it yields CASSPDRESGELFF.

The chain couples TRBV6-1 to TRBJ1-5, with a weak D call TRBD1 (5 bases). CDR3 length: 17 amino acids. Per germline, CDR1 MNHNS and CDR2 SASEGT. Trimming took 0 bases from V and 6 from J, leaving 18 bases between them. The CDR3 is CASSEALQAGLGQPQHF. CDR3 DNA sequence: TGTGCCAGCAGTGAAGCGCTTCAGGCAGGGCTGGGTCAGCCCCAGCATTTT.

The J gene is TRBJ2-7, the V gene TRBV27; 9 bases agree with TRBD1. Trimming took 5 bases from V and 4 from J; bases not matched to a gene: 9. The CDR3 loop spans 15 amino acids. Germline CDR1 is MNHEY and CDR2 is SMNVEV (reference sequence). The CDR3 region is CASSATGTGYYEQYF. CDR3 nucleotide sequence: TGTGCCAGCAGTGCCACCGGGACAGGGTATTACGAGCAGTACTTC.

The V and J genes are TRBV3-1 (or the pseudogene TRBV3-2) and TRBJ2-3; 9 bases agree with TRBD2. This CDR3 contains 14 residues. Germline values: CDR1 LGHDT, CDR2 YNNKEL (reference sequence). V lost 4 bases, J lost 6 bases, and 5 bases stayed unmatched. The CDR3 spells CASSPSSGADTQYF. In nucleotides, the CDR3 is TGTGCCAGCAGCCCCTCTAGCGGGGCGGATACGCAGTATTTT.

J is TRBJ1-3 and V is TRBV19; D may be TRBD1 (5 bases). The ends were cut back, 1 base at V and 0 bases at J, with 7 bases in the middle. This CDR3 spans 15 amino acids. Germline CDR1 LNHDA, CDR2 SQIVND (reference sequence). CDR3 sequence: CASSIGDGSGNTIYF. CDR3 in DNA: TGTGCCAGTAGTATAGGGGACGGCTCTGGAAACACCATATATTTT.

This chain connects TRBV25-1 to TRBJ2-5; 12 bases fit TRBD2. Germline assignment: CDR1 MGHDK and CDR2 SYGVNS. V lost 1 base, J lost 5 bases, and 5 bases stayed unmatched. CDR3 length: 16 amino acids. CDR3 sequence (DNA): TGTGCCAGCAGTGAATCTAGCGGGAGGGCCGTGGAGACCCAGTACTTC. It is translated as CASSESSGRAVETQYF.

The rearrangement joins TRBV2 to TRBJ2-7; D gene unclear. The V gene lost 3 bases and the J gene lost 3 bases, with 6 bases spanning the gap. CDR3 length: 12 residues. CDR1 is SNHLY and CDR2 is FYNNEI in the germline V gene. As DNA, the CDR3 is TGTGCCAGCAGTGATTCGTACTACGAGCAGTACTTC. This gives the protein CASSDSYYEQYF. Together with reference TRBV2 and TRBJ2-7, the CDR3 gives the full variable domain: EPEVTQTPSHQVTQMGQEVILRCVPISNHLYFYWYRQILGQKVEFLVSFYNNEISEKSEIFDDQFSVERPDGSNFTLKIRSTKLEDSAMYFCASSDSYYEQYFGPGTRLTVT.

The chain carries TRBV7-2 and TRBJ2-5; 15 bases fit TRBD2. The J segment lost 4 bases and the V segment lost 2 bases, leaving 5 bases of the junction unmatched. Germline CDR1 is SGHTA and CDR2 is FQGNSA. The CDR3 is 17 amino acids. CDR3 nucleotide sequence: TGTGCCAGCAGCTTATACGCGGGACTAGCGGGAGGAGAGACCCAGTACTTC. Translated, it gives CASSLYAGLAGGETQYF.